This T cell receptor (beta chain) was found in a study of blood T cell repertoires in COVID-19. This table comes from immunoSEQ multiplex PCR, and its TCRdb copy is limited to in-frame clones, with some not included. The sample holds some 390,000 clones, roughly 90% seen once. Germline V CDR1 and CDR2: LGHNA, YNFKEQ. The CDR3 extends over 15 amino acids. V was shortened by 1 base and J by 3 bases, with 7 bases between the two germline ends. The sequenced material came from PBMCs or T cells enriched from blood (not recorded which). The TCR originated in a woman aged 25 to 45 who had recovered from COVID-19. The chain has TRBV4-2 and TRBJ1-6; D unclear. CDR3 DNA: TGTGCCAGCAGCCAAGTTAACAGCTATAATTCACCCCTCCACTTT. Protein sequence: CASSQVNSYNSPLHF.